The rows below give T cell receptor beta chains drawn from one sample of a study of shared clonotypes between healthy human individuals. The protocol was immunoSEQ multiplex PCR, while the TCRdb copy is restricted to in-frame clones and leaves out a portion. In the table there are about 2.4 million clones, around nine tenths of which are singletons. Sequencing was performed on naive CD4+ T cells sorted from blood. These receptors originate from a man aged 18 to 30 in good health. CDR3s include the opening cysteine and the closing phenylalanine or tryptophan. The order of the fields is J gene, D gene, clone size, V gene, CDR3 DNA, CDR3 protein. A D gene is named only where the DNA matches it firmly. Some rows have no size entry. The others give once, few or many, or a class for an expanded clone.

j_gene: TRBJ2-6; d_gene: -; abundance: few; v_gene: TRBV4-1; CDR3nt: TGCGCCAGCAGCCAACCATGGGGCTCTGGGGCCAACGTCCTGACTTTC; CDR3aa: CASSQPWGSGANVLTF
j_gene: TRBJ1-4; d_gene: TRBD1; abundance: once; v_gene: TRBV27; CDR3nt: TGTGCCAGCAGTTTAGGGACAGGGGGGGTGGAAAAACTGTTTTTT; CDR3aa: CASSLGTGGVEKLFF
j_gene: TRBJ2-5; d_gene: TRBD1; abundance: -; v_gene: TRBV18; CDR3nt: TGTGCCAGCTCACCCTCGACAGGGTCGGAGACCCAGTACTTC; CDR3aa: CASSPSTGSETQYF
j_gene: TRBJ1-2; d_gene: -; abundance: -; v_gene: TRBV6-5; CDR3nt: TGTGCCAGCAGTGAACGAGAGGGCTACACCTTC; CDR3aa: CASSEREGYTF
j_gene: TRBJ1-3; d_gene: TRBD1; abundance: once; v_gene: TRBV5-1; CDR3nt: TGCGCCAGCAGCTCCGGGACAGGGGCTTCGGGAAACACCATATATTTT; CDR3aa: CASSSGTGASGNTIYF
j_gene: TRBJ2-3; d_gene: TRBD2; abundance: -; v_gene: TRBV6-6; CDR3nt: TGTGCCAGCAGTAGACTAGCGGGAGGAACAGATACGCAGTATTTT; CDR3aa: CASSRLAGGTDTQYF
j_gene: TRBJ1-5; d_gene: -; abundance: -; v_gene: TRBV18; CDR3nt: TGTGCCAGCTCACCGGCTAGGGTCGTTCAGCCCCAGCATTTT; CDR3aa: CASSPARVVQPQHF
j_gene: TRBJ1-1; d_gene: -; abundance: -; v_gene: TRBV7-9; CDR3nt: TGTGCCAGCAGCTTAGGAACAGGCGTCTCCACTGAAGCTTTCTTT; CDR3aa: CASSLGTGVSTEAFF
j_gene: TRBJ1-2; d_gene: TRBD1; abundance: -; v_gene: TRBV2; CDR3nt: TGTGCCAGCAGCCGGGACAGCTATGGCTACACCTTC; CDR3aa: CASSRDSYGYTF
j_gene: TRBJ2-7; d_gene: TRBD2; abundance: -; v_gene: TRBV6-1; CDR3nt: TGTGCCAGCAGTGCCCTGACTAGCGGGGGGTACTACGAGCAGTACTTC; CDR3aa: CASSALTSGGYYEQYF
j_gene: TRBJ1-1; d_gene: TRBD1; abundance: -; v_gene: TRBV2; CDR3nt: TGTGCCAGCAGTAACCTATATGGACAGGGTCTCATGAACACTGAAGCTTTCTTT; CDR3aa: CASSNLYGQGLMNTEAFF
j_gene: TRBJ1-2; d_gene: TRBD1; abundance: -; v_gene: TRBV7-2; CDR3nt: TGTGCCAGCAGCTTAGACCGGGACAGGGTAGGCTACACCTTC; CDR3aa: CASSLDRDRVGYTF
j_gene: TRBJ2-1; d_gene: -; abundance: -; v_gene: TRBV4-1; CDR3nt: TGCGCCAGCAGCCAAGTTATGGGGGCGAGCTCCTACAATGAGCAGTTCTTC; CDR3aa: CASSQVMGASSYNEQFF
j_gene: TRBJ2-5; d_gene: -; abundance: -; v_gene: TRBV7-7; CDR3nt: TGTGCTAGCAGTCGCGAACAGGGGGGGAAAGAGACCCAGTACTTC; CDR3aa: CASSREQGGKETQYF
j_gene: TRBJ1-5; d_gene: -; abundance: few; v_gene: TRBV28; CDR3nt: TGTGCCAGCAGTCCCCGCAGTAGGCAGCCCCAGCATTTT; CDR3aa: CASSPRSRQPQHF
j_gene: TRBJ1-5; d_gene: -; abundance: -; v_gene: TRBV10-2; CDR3nt: TGCGCCAGCAGCCTTGGGGGGCGCGTCAGCAATCAGCCCCAGCATTTT; CDR3aa: CASSLGGRVSNQPQHF
j_gene: TRBJ2-7; d_gene: -; abundance: -; v_gene: TRBV7-9; CDR3nt: TGTGCCAGCAGCCCATCGGGGCTCAGCTCCTACGAGCAGTACTTC; CDR3aa: CASSPSGLSSYEQYF
j_gene: TRBJ2-3; d_gene: TRBD1; abundance: -; v_gene: TRBV9; CDR3nt: TGTGCCAGCAGCGTAAGGGGACAGGGAATTATAGATACGCAGTATTTT; CDR3aa: CASSVRGQGIIDTQYF
j_gene: TRBJ1-4; d_gene: -; abundance: -; v_gene: TRBV7-9; CDR3nt: TGTGCCAGCAGCCCTGGGGGGTGGGCTAATGAAAAACTGTTTTTT; CDR3aa: CASSPGGWANEKLFF
j_gene: TRBJ2-7; d_gene: TRBD2; abundance: -; v_gene: TRBV10-3; CDR3nt: TGTGCCATCAGTGGGACGGGACTACAAAAAACCTACGAGCAGTACTTC; CDR3aa: CAISGTGLQKTYEQYF
j_gene: TRBJ1-2; d_gene: -; abundance: -; v_gene: TRBV28; CDR3nt: TGTGCCAGCAGTTCCGCAGGTTATGGCTACACCTTC; CDR3aa: CASSSAGYGYTF
j_gene: TRBJ2-1; d_gene: -; abundance: -; v_gene: TRBV28; CDR3nt: TGTGCCAGCAGTTTGGGGGGGGCTTCGGCCTACAATGAGCAGTTCTTC; CDR3aa: CASSLGGASAYNEQFF
j_gene: TRBJ2-2; d_gene: TRBD1; abundance: -; v_gene: TRBV13; CDR3nt: TGTGCCAGCAGCTCACAGGGGAGAGACACCGGGGAGCTGTTTTTT; CDR3aa: CASSSQGRDTGELFF
j_gene: TRBJ2-7; d_gene: -; abundance: -; v_gene: TRBV30; CDR3nt: TGTGCCTGGAGTAGGGCAGGGGCCCCTACCTACGAGCAGTACTTC; CDR3aa: CAWSRAGAPTYEQYF
j_gene: TRBJ2-2; d_gene: TRBD1; abundance: -; v_gene: TRBV5-1; CDR3nt: TGCGCCAGCAGCCCGTCAGGACAGGGTAACACCGGGGAGCTGTTTTTT; CDR3aa: CASSPSGQGNTGELFF
j_gene: TRBJ1-1; d_gene: TRBD1; abundance: few; v_gene: TRBV6-1; CDR3nt: TGTGCCAGCAGACAACAGGGGAAAGGAAATACTGAAGCTTTCTTT; CDR3aa: CASRQQGKGNTEAFF
j_gene: TRBJ1-4; d_gene: -; abundance: -; v_gene: TRBV18; CDR3nt: TGTGCCAGCTCACCTTTCGCAGGTTCAGGCGAAAAACTGTTTTTT; CDR3aa: CASSPFAGSGEKLFF
j_gene: TRBJ1-2; d_gene: TRBD1; abundance: -; v_gene: TRBV5-1; CDR3nt: TGCGCCAGCAGCTCGACAGGGGCTGGCTACACCTTC; CDR3aa: CASSSTGAGYTF
j_gene: TRBJ1-2; d_gene: -; abundance: -; v_gene: TRBV6-6; CDR3nt: TGTGCCAGCAGTTACTCGTGGGGGCCCTATGGCTACACCTTC; CDR3aa: CASSYSWGPYGYTF
j_gene: TRBJ1-4; d_gene: -; abundance: -; v_gene: TRBV19; CDR3nt: TGTGCCAGTAGTATAAGGCAAGCAACTAATGAAAAACTGTTTTTT; CDR3aa: CASSIRQATNEKLFF
j_gene: TRBJ2-5; d_gene: -; abundance: -; v_gene: TRBV5-8; CDR3nt: TGTGCCAGCAGCAGAGATAAGGGAGCGGGCGGGGAGACCCAGTACTTC; CDR3aa: CASSRDKGAGGETQYF